What follows is one T cell receptor beta chain and its context. Its antigen target is currently unknown. Base qualities are missing; no much larger clone stands one base away. As encoded in the germline V gene, CDR1 is MDHEN while CDR2 is SYDVKM. The CDR3 goes from the cysteine to the phenylalanine over 13 residues. Just CDR3 DNA is preserved here, 39 bases in frame from base 1. V was cut back by 2 bases and J by 2 bases, leaving a gap of 6 bases between them. This sample is drawn from a study of shared clonotypes between healthy human individuals (dated by TCRdb to 2020 to 2022). Notes on the research overall: A couple of women and a few men aged 18 to 49 years were included in the cohort. For each donor, CD4 naive and CD4 memory were each given three plates, CD8 naive was given two plates, and CD8 memory was given one plate. Blood TCR repertoires of several healthy adults were deeply sequenced to estimate repertoire size and the extent of clonotype sharing between individuals. To increase sequencing depth and limit assay-specific biases, different laboratories used diverse techniques to prepare libraries and sequence TCR repertoires. Per donor, leukapheresis produced somewhere between about 0.85 and 9.5 billion PBMCs.

Overall results and qualifications from the work: Sharing across a handful of donors was observed for approximately 4.6% of naive CD4, over 3% of naive CD8, about 2.5% of memory CD4, and about 0.4% of memory CD8 clonotypes. Because the study included only a small number of donors, the genetic and exposure-history diversity represented was limited. Larger estimated clonotype richness was generally found for naive subsets than for memory subsets. Rarefaction of sorted-subset datasets indicated incomplete sequencing despite the large sequencing depth. Only blood was sampled, and tissue TCR repertoires likely differ from those in blood. Higher generation probabilities were observed for clonotypes shared by all four sorted-subset donors than for non-shared clonotypes. Pairwise subsampling indicated that sequencing depth was expected to affect the degree of clonotype sharing among donors.

The donors were healthy, HIV-negative adults who had no recently reported acute infections or vaccinations. Only Caucasian adults living in Nashville, Tennessee, USA were represented among the donors. CD8 memory samples combined magnetically selected CD45RO+ cells with CCR7-negative CD45RA+ effector memory (TemRA) cells. Blood was collected by leukapheresis, and PBMCs were isolated by Ficoll-Histopaque density gradient centrifugation and then cryopreserved in liquid nitrogen vapor phase. Purity and quantity of every magnetically sorted T cell population were checked by analytical flow cytometry. Each sorted fraction had its genomic DNA isolated and then quantified by UV absorbance on a Nanodrop 2000c. Using the deep immunoSEQ assay, multiplex PCR amplified TCR CDR3 regions from genomic DNA. Extracted genomic DNA from each cell subset was spread evenly across all wells of several immunoSEQ 96-well plates, with each plate serving as a replicate. For sorted subsets, 200 ng of genomic DNA, equivalent to roughly 33,000 T cell genomes, went into each replicate PCR. Purified libraries were measured with a Qubit 3.0 fluorometer, size-checked on a Bioanalyzer 2100, and measured again with the KAPA Library Quantification kit. A separate single-read 150-cycle Illumina NextSeq 550 flow cell was used to sequence each immunoSEQ 96-well plate. Turning to the authors' computational methods: Because the immunoSEQ output held only junctional sequences and lacked quality scores, the filtering could not match the filtering applied to full-length reads. Sequences were annotated with PyIR, a Python wrapper for IgBLAST v1.9, using IMGT germline references to assign V/J genes and CDR3. Any read was removed if the V/J assignment was weak (E-value above 1e-6), the CDR3 was missing, or the read contained stop codons, out-of-frame junctions, or ambiguous translated residues. V3J clonotypes were defined as sequences sharing the same inferred V gene, J gene, and CDR3 amino acid sequence. Percentage overlap between repertoires was computed as shared unique clonotypes divided by the size of the smaller repertoire. Repertoire richness was assessed with RTK rarefaction, the Chao1 estimator, and Recon v2.1 estimates of unobserved clonotypes. For all TCRbeta clonotypes obtained by the gDNA method from several donors, generation probabilities were computed with OLGA. What TCRdb holds here is the immuneACCESS table cut down to in-frame rearrangements. Part of the clones is not present; checked against another copy, under half of the missing clones reflect an unresolved V gene, and the others are unexplained. V and J calls and clone size are given by that table; D and trimming were obtained from the DNA. The table for this sample lists some 320,000 clones; more than 75% of them were counted only once. Jointly, the top ten make up roughly 17% of the sample.

Recombination linked TRBV28 to TRBJ1-2, with TRBD1 perhaps the D gene, on 5 matching bases. Material: memory CD8+ T cells sorted from blood. In the paper's terms, the cell subset or site label means: CD45RO+ cells pooled with CCR7-negative TemRA cells. The receptor was derived from a man aged 18 to 30 in good health. The CDR3 loop reads CASSLRGNYGYTF. DNA sequence: TGTGCCAGCAGTTTAAGGGGAAACTATGGCTACACCTTC.